Following are 27 T cell receptor beta chains from one sample sequenced in a study of regulatory T cells in long-lasting Graves disease. Construction of the TCR beta libraries employed iRepertoire HTBI primers in conjunction with Arm-PCR of CDR3 regions. TCRdb itself ran the multiplex PCR reads through MiXCR, one entry per CDR3 protein. Of more than 300,000 distinct CDR3 sequences detected, roughly 10% appear once; the ten largest clones hold approximately 19%. The time point was: newly diagnosed GD, antithyroid drugs for less than 3 months. Extracted RNA from PBMCs served as the source of the TCR library. The same data also contributed to another study, on T cells in Graves' hyperthyroidism and ophthalmopathy.

The sample consisted of peripheral blood mononuclear cells (PBMCs), taken at new diagnosis, from a patient treated with antithyroid drugs. The receptors come from a woman aged 18-29 years with Graves disease.

This clonotype was counted at least ten times. The J gene is TRBJ2-3, the V gene TRBV14, with 9 bases aligning to TRBD2. The length of the CDR3 is 17 residues. V shed 1 base and J 2 bases; nucleotides not matched to a gene: 7. Germline V lookup: CDR1 SGHDN, CDR2 FVKESK. In DNA, the CDR3 is TGTGCCAGCAGCCAAGGACTAGCGGAATTCCCCACAGATACGCAGTATTTT. This translates into CASSQGLAEFPTDTQYF.

This clonotype was counted ten times or more. This chain links TRBV5-1 with TRBJ2-3, with D tentatively TRBD2 (6 bases). Looked up from germline, CDR1 is SGHRS and CDR2 is YFSETQ. CDR3 length: 14 amino acids. V was cut by 0 bases and J by 5 bases, with 10 bases left in between. The CDR3 DNA is TGCGCCAGCAGCTTGGCGGCTAGCGTAGATACGCAGTATTTT. It encodes CASSLAASVDTQYF.

The CDR3 DNA reads as TGTGCCAGCAGCTTAATGAGTCACAGGCGCCCAAATAGCATAACCGGGGAGCTGTTTTTT. Protein sequence: CASSLMSHRRPNSITGELFF. V gene TRBV7-3 combines with J gene TRBJ2-2; weak D call: TRBD1 (5 bases). The CDR3 spans 20 residues. The germline CDR1 and CDR2 sequences are SGHTA and FQGTGA. V lost 1 base and J 5 bases, leaving 26 bases between the germline ends.

Only a few counts were recorded for this clonotype. The chain couples TRBV5-1 to TRBJ2-2, with TRBD2 matching 8 bases. Germline CDR1 SGHRS, CDR2 YFSETQ. The CDR3 has 15 amino acids. V trimming: 3 bases; J trimming: 4 bases; junction bases outside the gene matches: 5. This CDR3 is CASSSGGGGTGELFF. The CDR3 coding sequence is TGCGCCAGCAGCTCCGGGGGGGGAGGCACCGGGGAGCTGTTTTTT.

This clonotype was seen a handful of times. The V gene is TRBV7-2, the J gene TRBJ1-5, with a weak D call TRBD1 (6 bases). The CDR3 has 15 amino acids. V dropped 4 bases and J dropped 6 bases, with 16 bases sitting between them. Germline values: CDR1 SGHTA, CDR2 FQGNSA. CDR3 in amino acids: CASSWGPRIRQPQHF. CDR3 nucleotides: TGTGCCAGCAGCTGGGGGCCACGAATTCGTCAGCCCCAGCATTTT.

This clonotype was recorded at least ten times. The chain links TRBV7-2 to TRBJ2-7; D is tentatively TRBD1 or TRBD2 (5 bases each). The V and J ends lost 5 bases and 6 bases respectively, with 14 bases between them. The CDR3 has 13 residues. Germline V gene lookup returns CDR1 SGHTA and CDR2 FQGNSA. CDR3 protein: CASSHRGGGEQYF. DNA for the CDR3: TGTGCCAGCAGCCATAGGGGTGGGGGCGAGCAGTACTTC.

This clonotype was picked up many times. The chain recombines TRBV7-3 with TRBJ2-5; D not certain. The germline V and J ends were trimmed by 2 bases and 3 bases, with 16 bases remaining between them. Germline CDR1 and CDR2: SGHTA and FQGTGA. This CDR3 contains 16 residues. DNA for the CDR3: TGTGCCAGCAGCTTAGGTACAAGCGCTCCAGAAGAGACCCAGTACTTC. Protein sequence: CASSLGTSAPEETQYF.

The chain employs TRBV7-6 and TRBJ2-1, with no clear D. V was pared by 3 bases and J by 0 bases, with 9 bases between. CDR1 SGHVS and CDR2 FNYEAQ come from the germline V gene. The CDR3 runs 15 residues. CDR3 nucleotide sequence: TGTGCCAGCAGCTTGCGGAAGGTCTCCTACAATGAGCAGTTCTTC. It translates to CASSLRKVSYNEQFF.

The chain has TRBV6-2 or TRBV6-3 and TRBJ2-7; 11 bases match TRBD2. The J segment lost 3 bases and the V segment lost 9 bases, leaving 13 bases of the junction unmatched. The CDR3 has 16 residues. The germline gives CDR1 MNHEY, CDR2 SVGEGT. The CDR3 nucleotides are TGTGCCAGTTGCACTAGCGGGAGCAATCCCGTCTACGAGCAGTACTTC. Amino acids: CASCTSGSNPVYEQYF.

This clonotype turned up a few times. The chain employs TRBV7-9 and TRBJ2-2; D is undetermined. Germline V CDR1 and CDR2: SEHNR, FQNEAQ (reference sequence). Trimming took 8 bases from V and 7 from J, leaving 8 bases between them. The CDR3 loop spans 11 amino acids. Here the CDR3 reads CASGPFGELFF. The CDR3 DNA is TGTGCCAGCGGCCCATTCGGGGAGCTGTTTTTT.

The gene calls are TRBV7-2 and TRBJ2-7, with no clear D. V was clipped by 3 bases and J by 7 bases, with 13 bases between them. This CDR3 contains 13 residues. The germline V gene encodes CDR1 SGHTA and CDR2 FQGNSA. The CDR3 DNA reads as TGTGCCAGCAGCTTTGAGGCCAGTTTGGAGCAGTACGTC. This translates into CASSFEASLEQYV.

This clonotype has ten or more counts. The chain links TRBV12-3 or TRBV12-4 to TRBJ2-4, with TRBD1 matching 9 bases. This CDR3 is built from 18 residues. Trimming at V came to 6 bases and at J to 0 bases, leaving 12 bases not matched to a gene. CDR3 sequence reads: CASRTQGAPFVAKNIQYF. CDR3 coding DNA: TGTGCCAGCAGGACACAGGGGGCCCCCTTTGTAGCCAAAAACATTCAGTACTTC.

This clonotype was counted many times. The chain joins TRBV27 to TRBJ2-1, with D perhaps TRBD1 (5 bases). V lost 2 bases, J lost 6 bases, and 8 bases lay in between. The CDR3 loop spans 13 amino acids. Germline assignment: CDR1 MNHEY and CDR2 SMNVEV (reference sequence). This chain's CDR3 is CASSLGDSNEQFF. In DNA, the CDR3 is TGTGCCAGCAGTTTAGGCGACAGCAATGAGCAGTTCTTC.

This clonotype came up many times. This chain links TRBV28 with TRBJ2-5, with 8 bases that match TRBD1. V lost 6 bases to trimming and J lost 5 bases; unmatched junction nucleotides: 8. The germline V gene encodes CDR1 MDHEN and CDR2 SYDVKM. This CDR3 region has 14 residues. CDR3 coding DNA: TGTGCCAGCAGGCTTCAGGGGGCGTGGGAGACCCAGTACTTC. Its translation: CASRLQGAWETQYF. The variable domain in full, with the rest retrieved from reference TRBV28 and TRBJ2-5, is DVKVTQSSRYLVKRTGEKVFLECVQDMDHENMFWYRQDPGLGLRLIYFSYDVKMKEKGDIPEGYSVSREKKERFSLILESASTNQTSMYLCASRLQGAWETQYFGPGTRLLVL.

This clonotype was recorded at least ten times. V is TRBV7-9 and J is TRBJ1-5, with 10 bases that match TRBD1. There are 19 residues in the CDR3. Germline V CDR1 and CDR2: SEHNR, FQNEAQ (reference sequence). V gave up 4 bases and J gave up 6 bases; unmatched junction bases: 18. The CDR3 DNA follows: TGTGCCAGCAGCTCCAGTATAGGGACAGGGGACTTTCGGAGTCAGCCCCAGCATTTT. This encodes CASSSSIGTGDFRSQPQHF.

This clonotype has at least ten counts. The chain combines TRBV20-1 with TRBJ2-7, with a possible D match to TRBD1 (7 bases). Trimming shortened V by 1 base and J by 0 bases, and 13 bases separated the two germline ends. Per germline, CDR1 DFQATT and CDR2 SNEGSKA (reference sequence). CDR3 size: 15 residues. The CDR3 nucleotides are TGCAGTGCTAGAGTCGGAGGGGGCGGCTCCTACGAGCAGTACGTC. This codes for CSARVGGGGSYEQYV.

There are a few counts of this clonotype. The chain joins TRBV2 to TRBJ1-6, with D perhaps TRBD1 (5 bases). Germline V gene lookup returns CDR1 SNHLY and CDR2 FYNNEI. The CDR3 extends over 10 amino acids. Trimming shortened V by 8 bases and J by 16 bases, and 12 bases separated the two germline ends. The CDR3, as DNA: TGTGCCAGCTCCCAGGACACACTCCACTTT. It codes for CASSQDTLHF.

This clonotype appeared many times. This chain uses TRBV5-1 with TRBJ2-7, with TRBD1 identical over 7 bases. Per the germline V gene, CDR1 is SGHRS and CDR2 is YFSETQ. V trimming: 1 base; J trimming: 3 bases; junction bases outside the gene matches: 10. The CDR3 has 16 residues. The CDR3 here is CASSLTGALSFYEQYF. As DNA, the CDR3 is TGCGCCAGCAGCTTGACAGGGGCCCTCTCTTTCTACGAGCAGTACTTC.

In its sample, this clonotype was seen a few times. CDR3 sequence: CASSPDRAGNTIYF. The CDR3 region has the DNA TGTGCCAGCAGCCCGGACAGGGCTGGAAACACCATATATTTT. The V and J genes are TRBV5-6 and TRBJ1-3; 8 nucleotides match TRBD1. The V gene end was trimmed by 4 bases and the J gene end by 2 bases; junction bases not matched to a gene: 2. Looked up from germline, CDR1 is SGHDT and CDR2 is YYEEEE. The CDR3 is made up of 14 amino acids.

This clonotype was counted at least ten times. This chain joins TRBV9 and TRBJ1-2; D possibly corresponds to TRBD1 (5 bases). The germline V gene has CDR1 SGDLS and CDR2 YYNGEE. CDR3 length equals 15 residues. The V and J ends lost 0 bases and 5 bases respectively, with 14 bases between them. As DNA, the CDR3 is TGTGCCAGCAGCGTAGGCGGGGCCCCCGGGTATGGCTACACCTTC. The encoded protein is CASSVGGAPGYGYTF.

This clonotype was recorded many times. The J gene is TRBJ2-7, the V gene TRBV30, with 7 bases aligning to TRBD2. Germline V gene lookup returns CDR1 GTSNPN and CDR2 SVGIG (reference sequence). After removal of 3 bases from V and 4 bases from J, the junction contained 9 bases not matched to a gene. The CDR3 contains 14 residues. The CDR3 region has the DNA TGTGCCTGGAGGCGAAAGCCTAGCGGATACGAGCAGTACTTC. It translates to CAWRRKPSGYEQYF. Using reference TRBV30 and TRBJ2-7 for the parts outside the CDR3, the full variable domain is SQTIHQWPATLVQPVGSPLSLECTVEGTSNPNLYWYRQAAGRGLQLLFYSVGIGQISSEVPQNLSASRPQDRQFILSSKKLLLSDSGFYLCAWRRKPSGYEQYFGPGTRLTVT.

The V and J genes are TRBV4-3 and TRBJ2-2, with 7 bases matching TRBD2. J was trimmed by 4 bases and V by 4 bases; bases with no gene match: 9. The V gene's germline CDR1 is LGHNA and CDR2 YSLEER. The CDR3 spans 16 residues. The CDR3 is CASSLKVAGLTGELFF. The DNA for the CDR3 is TGCGCCAGCAGCCTAAAGGTAGCGGGCCTCACCGGGGAGCTGTTTTTT.

This clonotype was seen at least ten times. The chain combines TRBV19 with TRBJ1-2; D is undetermined. The CDR3 contains 13 residues. From germline, CDR1 is LNHDA and CDR2 SQIVND (reference sequence). V lost 3 bases, J lost 5 bases, and 10 bases lay in between. The DNA for the CDR3 is TGTGCCAGTAGTATCGCAGTTGAGTATGGCTACACCTTC. This sequence encodes CASSIAVEYGYTF.

Only a few counts were recorded for this clonotype. The chain carries TRBV19 and TRBJ2-1; no definite D call. The CDR3 covers 14 residues. Looked up from germline, CDR1 is LNHDA and CDR2 is SQIVND (reference sequence). Deletions cut 3 bases from V and 5 bases from J, with 11 bases between. The CDR3 protein is CASSIFVYDNEQFF. The CDR3 DNA sequence: TGTGCCAGTAGTATTTTTGTCTACGACAATGAGCAGTTCTTC.

This clonotype was seen just once. Mismatch with germline at one junction end may stem from a read error. The CDR3 sequence: CTSSPRGVDSYNEQFF. CDR3 DNA sequence: TGTACCAGCTCACCCCGGGGGGTTGACTCCTACAATGAGCAGTTCTTC. J is TRBJ2-1 and V is TRBV18, with 7 bases lining up with TRBD2. The germline gives CDR1 KGHSH, CDR2 LQKENI. The length of the CDR3 is 16 residues.

This sequence joins TRBV6-2 or TRBV6-3 and TRBJ2-4, with a tentative D call TRBD2 (6 bases). Germline V gene sequence: CDR1 MNHEY, CDR2 SVGEGT. Between the trimmed V and J ends, which lost 7 bases and 6 bases, there was a span of 16 bases. The CDR3 consists of 14 residues. Written as DNA, the CDR3 is TGTGCCAGCACCTCGGAACTGGAGGGAAACATTCAGTACTTC. It is translated as CASTSELEGNIQYF.

The CDR3 protein is CSVQGTGHSGRSSYNEQFF. CDR3 nucleotide sequence: TGCAGCGTCCAAGGGACAGGGCATAGCGGGAGGAGCTCCTACAATGAGCAGTTCTTC. The chain carries TRBV29-1 and TRBJ2-1, with D possibly matching TRBD2 (10 bases). The ends were cut back, 6 bases at V and 0 bases at J, with 27 bases in the middle. The CDR3 runs 19 residues. Germline values: CDR1 SQVTM, CDR2 ANQGSEA.